What follows are 28 T cell receptor beta chains derived from one specimen sequenced in a study of T-cell reconstitution after alpha-beta-depleted transplantation in children. The authors prepared the TCRbeta library with unique molecular identifiers. From the PCR reads, TCRdb called clonotypes with MiXCR, one entry per CDR3 protein. The table lists around 600,000 distinct CDR3 sequences, approximately 15% of them singletons. Sample: PBMCs from the stem cell graft donor, taken from the stem cell graft. These receptor sequences come from a human donor who donated a stem cell graft to a child with acute myeloid leukemia.

This chain connects TRBV11-2 to TRBJ2-1; TRBD2 is a possible D gene (6 bases). From germline, CDR1 is SGHAT and CDR2 FQNNGV. V was trimmed by 4 bases and J by 10 bases, leaving 11 bases between them. This CDR3 is built from 12 residues. The CDR3 here is CASSSQDYEQFF. The CDR3 DNA reads as TGTGCCAGCAGCTCGCAGGACTACGAGCAGTTCTTC.

This clonotype was observed a handful of times. The chain has TRBV28 and TRBJ2-4, with 8 bases fitting TRBD2. This CDR3 has 15 residues. Unmatched junction bases numbered 7, after V lost 8 bases and J lost 1 base. Germline lookup yields CDR1 MDHEN and CDR2 SYDVKM. CDR3 protein: CASGPAGAAKNIQYF. The DNA for the CDR3 is TGTGCCAGCGGGCCAGCGGGGGCTGCCAAAAACATTCAGTACTTC.

In this sample, this clonotype turned up many times. This chain links TRBV20-1 with TRBJ1-1; D is undetermined. CDR3 length: 14 residues. Trimming stripped 5 bases from V and 2 bases from J, with 15 bases between. Germline values: CDR1 DFQATT, CDR2 SNEGSKA (reference sequence). CDR3 sequence: CSAEAKRTNTEAFF. CDR3 in DNA: TGCAGTGCTGAAGCGAAACGAACCAACACTGAAGCTTTCTTT.

The sample holds a few counts of this clonotype. The CDR3 nucleotides read TGCGCCAGCAGCTTGGAATTGGCGGCTGCTAACTATGGCTACACCTTC. It codes for CASSLELAAANYGYTF. The rearrangement uses TRBV5-1 and TRBJ1-2; D is unclear. The CDR3 extends over 16 amino acids. CDR1 and CDR2 (germline): SGHRS, YFSETQ. V was clipped by 0 bases and J by 0 bases, with 12 bases between them.

This chain uses TRBV20-1 with TRBJ1-3; the match to TRBD1 covers 10 bases. V lost 2 bases and J lost 5; bases outside the gene matches: 12. This CDR3 is 17 amino acids long. Germline V lookup: CDR1 DFQATT, CDR2 SNEGSKA (reference sequence). This CDR3 is CSARPVLPGQGRNTIYF. For the CDR3, the DNA is TGCAGTGCTAGACCCGTTTTACCGGGACAGGGGAGAAACACCATATATTTT.

In its sample, this clonotype was seen a few times. This chain uses TRBV4-3 with TRBJ1-1; possible D gene TRBD1, 6 bases. Trimming removed 2 bases at V and 0 bases at J, with 19 bases between. Germline CDR1 LGHNA, CDR2 YSLEER. This CDR3 is built from 18 residues. In DNA form, the CDR3 reads TGCGCCAGCAGCCAATCAGAAACAGGGCTACTTATGAACACTGAAGCTTTCTTT. It translates to CASSQSETGLLMNTEAFF.

This clonotype turned up a few times. This sequence joins TRBV13 and TRBJ1-5; D is unclear. The CDR3 sequence is 15 residues long. V was trimmed by 3 bases and J by 5 bases, leaving 14 bases between them. The V gene's germline CDR1 is PRHDT and CDR2 FYEKMQ (reference sequence). CDR3 region: CASSFGGRYDQPQHF. The CDR3 DNA reads TGTGCCAGCAGCTTCGGAGGCAGGTACGATCAGCCCCAGCATTTT.

The gene calls are TRBV20-1 and TRBJ2-5; D tentatively reads TRBD1 or TRBD2 (6 bases each). V was cut by 5 bases and J by 0 bases, with 16 bases left in between. CDR1 and CDR2 (germline): DFQATT, SNEGSKA (reference sequence). The CDR3 is made up of 15 amino acids. The CDR3 region is CSAPPGGLYQETQYF. The CDR3 coding sequence is TGCAGTGCTCCACCCGGGGGCCTGTACCAAGAGACCCAGTACTTC.

As concerns this clonotype: A much larger clonotype is one base distant, so this may be a read error. The V gene is TRBV7-2, the J gene TRBJ1-2; D unresolved. Germline V CDR1 and CDR2: SGHTA, FQGNSA. CDR3 length: 15 residues. The DNA of the CDR3 is TGTGCCAGCAGCTTAGAGAACCAACCTGTATATGGCTACCCCTTC. As protein: CASSLENQPVYGYPF.

This clonotype was recorded many times. The chain is built from TRBV20-1 and TRBJ2-5; TRBD2 aligns across 7 bases. The ends lost 2 bases at V and 2 bases at J; junction bases unmatched: 5. CDR1 is DFQATT, CDR2 SNEGSKA, per germline (reference sequence). The CDR3 loop spans 14 amino acids. The CDR3 protein is CSARRGLRQETQYF. DNA of the CDR3: TGCAGTGCTAGAAGGGGACTAAGACAAGAGACCCAGTACTTC.

This clonotype was counted ten times or more. The chain has TRBV30 and TRBJ2-1; D possibly corresponds to TRBD2 (5 bases). CDR1 is GTSNPN and CDR2 is SVGIG in the germline V gene (reference sequence). Between the trimmed V and J ends, which lost 3 bases and 12 bases, there was a span of 12 bases. The CDR3 length is 11 residues. CDR3 residues: CAWRSLGVQFF. CDR3 in DNA: TGTGCCTGGAGGTCCCTCGGGGTGCAGTTCTTC.

This clonotype showed up just a few times. The chain couples TRBV20-1 to TRBJ2-5; 7 positions match TRBD2. The length of the CDR3 is 14 residues. In germline, CDR1 is DFQATT, CDR2 SNEGSKA (reference sequence). V lost 4 bases and J lost 4; bases outside the gene matches: 9. The CDR3 here is CSAKRTRGGETQYF. Written as DNA, the CDR3 is TGCAGTGCTAAAAGGACTAGGGGAGGAGAGACCCAGTACTTC.

This clonotype was detected only a few times. This rearrangement joins TRBV7-2 to TRBJ1-3, with a tentative D call TRBD1 (6 bases). CDR1 and CDR2 (germline): SGHTA, FQGNSA. Trimming removed 5 bases from V and 2 bases from J, with 19 bases in between. The CDR3 length is 17 residues. For the CDR3, the DNA is TGTGCCAGCAGCATTTACACCGACAGGCTCGCTGGAAACACCATATATTTT. Amino acid sequence: CASSIYTDRLAGNTIYF.

This clonotype was seen a handful of times. This chain uses TRBV6-5 with TRBJ1-2, with D unclear. Germline CDR1 reads MNHEY; CDR2 reads SVGAGI. The length of the CDR3 is 15 residues. The ends were cut back, 3 bases at V and 4 bases at J, with 15 bases in the middle. The CDR3 bases are TGTGCCAGCAGTTATTACGAGGGTCCCTCCTATGGCTACACCTTC. Protein sequence: CASSYYEGPSYGYTF.

CDR3 nucleotide sequence: TGCGCCAGCAGCGTCGGGACAGGCACCGGAGATACGCAGTATTTT. It is translated as CASSVGTGTGDTQYF. The chain joins TRBV5-1 to TRBJ2-3; 8 bases match TRBD1. Germline V lookup: CDR1 SGHRS, CDR2 YFSETQ. This CDR3 contains 15 residues. J lost 5 bases, V lost 4 bases, and 9 bases had no gene match.

This clonotype was seen a few times. This chain links TRBV28 with TRBJ2-2; the D is unclear. V lost 6 bases to trimming and J lost 0 bases, with 17 bases between them. Per germline, CDR1 MDHEN and CDR2 SYDVKM. The CDR3 has 17 amino acids. CDR3 protein: CASRQGVWPTNTGELFF. CDR3 bases: TGTGCCAGCAGGCAAGGTGTTTGGCCTACGAACACCGGGGAGCTGTTTTTT.

This clonotype was detected a few times. This chain connects TRBV21-1 to TRBJ1-1; no check of the table's D call, TRBD1, against the DNA was made. TRBV21-1 is deemed a pseudogene. The CDR3 runs to 18 residues. The CDR3 region is CASSKEFGRGHFRTEAFF. The DNA for the CDR3 is TGTGCCAGCAGCAAAGAATTCGGTAGGGGACATTTCAGGACTGAAGCTTTCTTT.

On this clonotype: A read error may be the cause here, since a much bigger clone is one base away. CDR3 residues: CASSVAGACTDTQYF. For the CDR3, the DNA is TGTGCCAGCAGCGTAGCGGGGGCGTGCACAGATACGCAGTATTTT. The gene calls are TRBV9 and TRBJ2-3; D may be TRBD1 or TRBD2 (6 bases each). Germline values: CDR1 SGDLS, CDR2 YYNGEE. Trimming stripped 0 bases from V and 1 base from J, with 9 bases between. The CDR3 totals 15 residues.

This clonotype was found many times. The chain joins TRBV27 to TRBJ2-7; the D call may be TRBD1 or TRBD2 (5 bases each). CDR1 and CDR2 (germline): MNHEY, SMNVEV (reference sequence). V was shortened by 5 bases and J by 6 bases, with 14 bases between the two germline ends. The CDR3 spans 13 residues. The chain's CDR3 is CASSRWDGGEQYV. The CDR3 nucleotides are TGTGCCAGCAGTCGTTGGGACGGTGGCGAGCAGTACGTC.

This clonotype was seen more than once but under ten times. CDR3 sequence: CASSPPGTGANYGYTF. For the CDR3, the DNA is TGTGCCAGCAGTCCACCCGGGACGGGAGCTAACTATGGCTACACCTTC. J is TRBJ1-2 and V is TRBV12-3 or TRBV12-4; possible D gene TRBD1, 5 bases. This CDR3 has 16 residues. V was pared by 5 bases and J by 0 bases, with 16 bases between.

V is TRBV7-2 and J is TRBJ2-3; TRBD2 matches at 11 bases. V lost 5 bases, J lost 4 bases, and 5 bases stayed unmatched. The CDR3 covers 15 residues. Germline CDR1 and CDR2: SGHTA and FQGNSA. This CDR3 reads CASSASGGRADTQYF. The CDR3 coding sequence is TGTGCCAGCAGCGCTAGCGGGGGGAGGGCAGATACGCAGTATTTT.

V gene TRBV18 combines with J gene TRBJ1-4; weak D call: TRBD1 (6 bases). The CDR3 extends over 15 amino acids. V was pared by 4 bases and J by 8 bases, with 17 bases between. Per germline, CDR1 KGHSH and CDR2 LQKENI. CDR3 region: CASSRNRAMGEKLFF. The CDR3 DNA is TGTGCCAGCTCACGAAACAGGGCAATGGGAGAAAAACTGTTTTTT.

The chain employs TRBV7-9 and TRBJ2-6; D gene unclear. Germline assignment: CDR1 SEHNR and CDR2 FQNEAQ (reference sequence). Trimming removed 7 bases from V and 9 bases from J, with 13 bases in between. CDR3 length equals 13 residues. The CDR3, as DNA: TGTGCCAGCATCCCGTCCCTTTTCAACGTCCTGACTTTC. This gives the protein CASIPSLFNVLTF.

The genes are TRBV12-3 or TRBV12-4 and TRBJ2-4, with a weak D call TRBD1 (6 bases). This CDR3 is built from 18 residues. The V gene lost 3 bases and the J gene lost 0 bases, with 18 bases spanning the gap. In DNA form, the CDR3 reads TGTGCCAGCAGTTTCCGGGGACACTACTTACTAGCCAAAAACATTCAGTACTTC. It encodes CASSFRGHYLLAKNIQYF.

The J gene is TRBJ1-6, the V gene TRBV5-6; D is perhaps TRBD1 (5 bases). The CDR3 consists of 13 residues. Germline values: CDR1 SGHDT, CDR2 YYEEEE. The V end lost 3 bases, the J end lost 7 bases, and 8 bases lay between the germline ends. The CDR3 DNA sequence: TGTGCCAGCAGCTCCGGGACCAATTCACCCCTCCACTTT. Its protein product is CASSSGTNSPLHF.

Turning to this clonotype: A much bigger clone sits one base away, suggesting this may be a read error. The chain recombines TRBV4-3 with TRBJ2-3, with a possible D match to TRBD2 (6 bases). Germline CDR1 reads LGHNA; CDR2 reads YSLEER. The CDR3 covers 14 residues. V dropped 3 bases and J dropped 6 bases, with 13 bases sitting between them. CDR3 nucleotide sequence: TGCGCCAGCAGCCACAATTTAGCGGCGGATACGCAGTATTTT. Amino acids: CASSHNLAADTQYF.

The table lists this clonotype with many counts. The rearrangement joins TRBV20-1 to TRBJ2-7; 8 nucleotides agree with TRBD1. The germline V gene has CDR1 DFQATT and CDR2 SNEGSKA (reference sequence). V shed 6 bases, J shed 2 bases, and the junction held 6 bases outside the gene matches. This CDR3 region has 13 residues. The chain's CDR3 is CSAPGTGPYEQYF. In nucleotides, the CDR3 is TGCAGTGCCCCTGGGACAGGACCCTACGAGCAGTACTTC.

The chain recombines TRBV2 with TRBJ2-1; no firm D call. Trimming removed 6 bases at V and 3 bases at J, with 18 bases between. Per the germline V gene, CDR1 is SNHLY and CDR2 is FYNNEI. The length of the CDR3 is 16 residues. The CDR3 reads CASSPNKVAVYNEQFF. DNA for the CDR3: TGTGCCAGCAGCCCGAACAAAGTGGCAGTCTACAATGAGCAGTTCTTC. Filled out from reference TRBV2 and TRBJ2-1, the complete variable domain reads EPEVTQTPSHQVTQMGQEVILRCVPISNHLYFYWYRQILGQKVEFLVSFYNNEISEKSEIFDDQFSVERPDGSNFTLKIRSTKLEDSAMYFCASSPNKVAVYNEQFFGPGTRLTVL.